This TCR beta chain was retrieved from a study of T-cell reconstitution after alpha-beta-depleted transplantation in children. This clonotype turned up a few times. The antigen is not known. Overall study results and limits: As was reported, about two months after transplant, alpha-beta T cells came from several hundred expanded graft clones. Newly made T cells mostly supplied T-cell counts and diversity one year after transplant.

Unique molecular identifiers were built into the TCRbeta library. One entry per CDR3 protein, called by TCRdb with MiXCR from the PCR reads. The sample consists of roughly 790,000 distinct CDR3 sequences, less than 20% of them appearing once. Germline CDR1 and CDR2: DFQATT and SNEGSKA (reference sequence). This CDR3 has 13 residues. V gave up 4 bases and J gave up 5 bases, with 14 bases separating them. The specimen was PBMCs, mostly from graft donor cells, collected 360 days after TCRalphabeta/CD19-depleted stem cell transplant. This clonotype was sampled from a male patient aged 5 to 17 who had a stem cell transplant for acute lymphoblastic leukemia, so the T cells may come from the graft donor. This sequence joins TRBV20-1 and TRBJ1-2; TRBD1 might be the D (6 bases). The CDR3 DNA sequence: TGCAGTGCTATAGACGGACAGACTTATGGCTACACCTTC. Protein sequence: CSAIDGQTYGYTF.